This TCR beta chain came from a study of blood T cells in healthy people across ages. Germline assignment: CDR1 MNHEY and CDR2 SVGAGI. V gave up 6 bases and J gave up 7 bases; unmatched junction bases: 10. The CDR3 is made up of 15 amino acids. This clonotype was seen a handful of times. Next came a second PCR, run for about 7 to 12 cycles, which used a sample-barcoded 5' primer along with a J-beta primer mix. Every sample produced at least 2.5 million CDR3-containing paired-end reads. TCRdb redid the calling of the 5' RACE reads with MiXCR, one entry per CDR3 protein. The table includes about 400,000 distinct CDR3 sequences, 45% to 60% detected once.

This receptor was obtained from a man between 60 and 75 years old in good health. The sequenced sample consisted of blood. This rearrangement joins TRBV6-5 to TRBJ2-1; 9 bases fit TRBD2. The CDR3 here is CASSRREGPRNEQFF. The CDR3 DNA sequence: TGTGCCAGCAGCAGGCGGGAGGGCCCTCGGAATGAGCAGTTCTTC.